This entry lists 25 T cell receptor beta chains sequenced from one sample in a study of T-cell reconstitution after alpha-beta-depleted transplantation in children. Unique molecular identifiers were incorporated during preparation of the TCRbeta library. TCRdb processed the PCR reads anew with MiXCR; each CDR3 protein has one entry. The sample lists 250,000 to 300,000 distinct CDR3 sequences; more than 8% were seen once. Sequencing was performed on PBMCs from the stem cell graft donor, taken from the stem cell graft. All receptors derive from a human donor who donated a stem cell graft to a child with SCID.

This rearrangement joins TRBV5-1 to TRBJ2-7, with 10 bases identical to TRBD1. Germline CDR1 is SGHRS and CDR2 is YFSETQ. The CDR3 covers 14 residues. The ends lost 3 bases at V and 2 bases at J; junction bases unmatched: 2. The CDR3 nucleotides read TGCGCCAGCAGCTGGGACAGGGGTCCCTACGAGCAGTACTTC. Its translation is CASSWDRGPYEQYF.

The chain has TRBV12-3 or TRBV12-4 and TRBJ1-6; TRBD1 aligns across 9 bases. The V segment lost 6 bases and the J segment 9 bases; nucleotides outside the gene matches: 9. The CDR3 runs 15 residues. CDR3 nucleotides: TGTGCCAGCAGCCCTAACAGGGGGCTGAGTTCACCCCTCCACTTT. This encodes CASSPNRGLSSPLHF.

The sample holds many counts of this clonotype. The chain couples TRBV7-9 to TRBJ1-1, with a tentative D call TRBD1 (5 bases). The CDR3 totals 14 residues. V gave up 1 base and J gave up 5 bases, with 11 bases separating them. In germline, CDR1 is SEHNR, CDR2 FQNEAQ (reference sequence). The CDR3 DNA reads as TGTGCCAGCAGCTTAGTTGCGACAGCTACTGAAGCTTTCTTT. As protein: CASSLVATATEAFF.

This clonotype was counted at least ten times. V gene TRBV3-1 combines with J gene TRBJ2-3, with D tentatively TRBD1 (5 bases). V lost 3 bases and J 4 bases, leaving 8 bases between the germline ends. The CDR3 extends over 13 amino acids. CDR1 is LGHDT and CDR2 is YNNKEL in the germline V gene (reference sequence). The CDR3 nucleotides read TGTGCCAGCAGCCAGGTGGGGCCAGATACGCAGTATTTT. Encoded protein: CASSQVGPDTQYF.

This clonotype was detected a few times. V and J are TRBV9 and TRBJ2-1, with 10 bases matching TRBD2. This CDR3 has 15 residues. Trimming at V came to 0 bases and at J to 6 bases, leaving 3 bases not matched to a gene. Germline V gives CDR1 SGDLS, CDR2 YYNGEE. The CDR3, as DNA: TGTGCCAGCAGCGTAGATCTAGCGGGGGTCAATGAGCAGTTCTTC. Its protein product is CASSVDLAGVNEQFF.

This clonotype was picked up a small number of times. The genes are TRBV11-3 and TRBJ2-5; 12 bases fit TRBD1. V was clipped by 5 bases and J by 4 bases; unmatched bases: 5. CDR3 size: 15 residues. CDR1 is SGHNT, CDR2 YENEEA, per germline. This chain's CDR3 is CASSGGQGAGETQYF. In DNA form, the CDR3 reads TGTGCCAGCAGCGGGGGACAGGGGGCCGGAGAGACCCAGTACTTC.

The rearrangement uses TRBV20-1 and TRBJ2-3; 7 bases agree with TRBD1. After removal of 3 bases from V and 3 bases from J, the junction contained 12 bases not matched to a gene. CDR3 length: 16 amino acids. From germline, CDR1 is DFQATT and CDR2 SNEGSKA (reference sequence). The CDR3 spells CSASDRVAIQTDTQYF. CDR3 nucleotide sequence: TGCAGTGCTAGCGACAGGGTAGCCATTCAGACAGATACGCAGTATTTT.

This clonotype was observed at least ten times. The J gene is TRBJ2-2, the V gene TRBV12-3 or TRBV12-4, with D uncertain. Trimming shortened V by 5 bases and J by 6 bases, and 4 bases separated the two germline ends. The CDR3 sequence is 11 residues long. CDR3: CASSPSGELFF. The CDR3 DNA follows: TGTGCCAGCAGTCCTTCCGGGGAGCTGTTTTTT.

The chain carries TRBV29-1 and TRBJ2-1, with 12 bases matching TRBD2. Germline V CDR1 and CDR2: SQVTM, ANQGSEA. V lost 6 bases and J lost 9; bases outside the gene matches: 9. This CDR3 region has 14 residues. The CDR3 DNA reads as TGCAGCGTGGTGACTAGCGGGGGCCGGAGTGAGCAGTTCTTC. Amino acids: CSVVTSGGRSEQFF.

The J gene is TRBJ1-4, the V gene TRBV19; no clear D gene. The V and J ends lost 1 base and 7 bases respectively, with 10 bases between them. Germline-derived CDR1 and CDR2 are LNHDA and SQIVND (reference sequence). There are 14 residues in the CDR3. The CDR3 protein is CASSIGAPGEKLFF. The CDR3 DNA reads TGTGCCAGTAGTATAGGGGCGCCCGGTGAAAAACTGTTTTTT.

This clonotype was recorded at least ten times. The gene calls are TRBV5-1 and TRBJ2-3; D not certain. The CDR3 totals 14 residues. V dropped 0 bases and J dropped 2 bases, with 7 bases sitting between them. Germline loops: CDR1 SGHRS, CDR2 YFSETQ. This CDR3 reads CASSLEGNTDTQYF. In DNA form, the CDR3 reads TGCGCCAGCAGCTTGGAGGGCAACACAGATACGCAGTATTTT.

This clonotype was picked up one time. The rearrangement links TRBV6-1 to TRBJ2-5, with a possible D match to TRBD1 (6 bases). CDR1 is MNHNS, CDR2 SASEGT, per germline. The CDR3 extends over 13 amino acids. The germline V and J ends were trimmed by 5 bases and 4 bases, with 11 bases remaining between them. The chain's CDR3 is CASSPGVGETQYF. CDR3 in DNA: TGTGCCAGCAGTCCAGGGGTTGGAGAGACCCAGTACTTC.

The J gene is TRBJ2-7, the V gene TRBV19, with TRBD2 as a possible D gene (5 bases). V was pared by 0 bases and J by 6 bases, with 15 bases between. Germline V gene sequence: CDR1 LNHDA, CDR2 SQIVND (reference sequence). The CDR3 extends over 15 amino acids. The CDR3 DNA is TGTGCCAGTAGTATAGAAGAAGGATGGGGAGTCGAGCAGTACTTC. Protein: CASSIEEGWGVEQYF.

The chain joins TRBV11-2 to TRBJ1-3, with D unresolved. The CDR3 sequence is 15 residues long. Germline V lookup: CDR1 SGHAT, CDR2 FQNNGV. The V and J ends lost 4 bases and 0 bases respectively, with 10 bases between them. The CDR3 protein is CASSSSDSSGNTIYF. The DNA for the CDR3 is TGTGCCAGCAGCTCCTCGGATAGCTCTGGAAACACCATATATTTT.

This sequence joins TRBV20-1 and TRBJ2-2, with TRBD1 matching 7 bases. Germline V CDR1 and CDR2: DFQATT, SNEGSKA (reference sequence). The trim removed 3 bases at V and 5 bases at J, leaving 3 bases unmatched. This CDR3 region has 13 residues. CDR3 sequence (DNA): TGCAGTGCTAGGACAGGGATTACCGGGGAGCTGTTTTTT. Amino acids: CSARTGITGELFF.

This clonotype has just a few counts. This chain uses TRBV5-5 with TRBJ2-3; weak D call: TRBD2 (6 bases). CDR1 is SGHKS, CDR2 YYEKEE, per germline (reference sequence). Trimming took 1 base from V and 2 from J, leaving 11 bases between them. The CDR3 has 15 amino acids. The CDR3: CASSLRGRTTDTQYF. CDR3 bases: TGTGCCAGCAGCTTGCGAGGGAGGACCACAGATACGCAGTATTTT.

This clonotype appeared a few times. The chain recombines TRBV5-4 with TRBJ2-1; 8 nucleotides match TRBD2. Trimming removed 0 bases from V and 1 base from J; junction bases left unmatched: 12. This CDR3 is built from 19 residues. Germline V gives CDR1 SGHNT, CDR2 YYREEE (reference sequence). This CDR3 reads CASSLASWGSGVSYNEQFF. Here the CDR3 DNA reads TGTGCCAGCAGCTTGGCCTCCTGGGGTAGCGGGGTATCCTACAATGAGCAGTTCTTC.

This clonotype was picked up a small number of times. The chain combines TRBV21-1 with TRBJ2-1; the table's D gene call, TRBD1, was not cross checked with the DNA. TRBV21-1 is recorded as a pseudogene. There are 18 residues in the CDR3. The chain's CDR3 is CASSKAQQGEDSYNEQFF. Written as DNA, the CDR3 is TGTGCCAGCAGCAAAGCGCAGCAGGGGGAGGACTCCTACAATGAGCAGTTCTTC.

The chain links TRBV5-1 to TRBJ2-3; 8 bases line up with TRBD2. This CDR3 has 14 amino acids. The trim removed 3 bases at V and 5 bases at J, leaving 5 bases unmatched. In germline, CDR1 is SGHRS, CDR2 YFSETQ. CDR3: CASSSGGELDTQYF. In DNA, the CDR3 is TGCGCCAGCAGCTCCGGGGGGGAATTAGATACGCAGTATTTT.

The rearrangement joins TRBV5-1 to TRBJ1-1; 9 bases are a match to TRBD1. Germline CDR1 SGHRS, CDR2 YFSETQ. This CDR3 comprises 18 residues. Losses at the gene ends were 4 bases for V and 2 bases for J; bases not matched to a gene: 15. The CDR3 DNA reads TGCGCCAGCAGCCCGCCCAGGGGGACAGGGAACCGTAACACTGAAGCTTTCTTT. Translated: CASSPPRGTGNRNTEAFF.

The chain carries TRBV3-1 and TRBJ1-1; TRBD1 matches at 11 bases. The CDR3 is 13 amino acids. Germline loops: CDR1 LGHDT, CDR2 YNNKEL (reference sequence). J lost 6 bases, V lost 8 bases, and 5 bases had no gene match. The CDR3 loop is CASQDRGRPEAFF. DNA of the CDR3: TGTGCCAGCCAGGACAGGGGGCGGCCTGAAGCTTTCTTT. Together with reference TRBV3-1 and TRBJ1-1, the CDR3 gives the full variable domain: DTAVSQTPKYLVTQMGNDKSIKCEQNLGHDTMYWYKQDSKKFLKIMFSYNNKELIINETVPNRFSPKSPDKAHLNLHINSLELGDSAVYFCASQDRGRPEAFFGQGTRLTVV.

CDR3 sequence (DNA): TGTGCCAGCAGCTTGGGGGTCTACGAGCAGTACTTC. Amino acid sequence: CASSLGVYEQYF. The chain combines TRBV5-6 with TRBJ2-7, with D hard to call. CDR1 is SGHDT and CDR2 is YYEEEE in the germline V gene. Between the trimmed V and J ends, which lost 0 bases and 3 bases, there was a span of 4 bases. This CDR3 contains 12 residues.

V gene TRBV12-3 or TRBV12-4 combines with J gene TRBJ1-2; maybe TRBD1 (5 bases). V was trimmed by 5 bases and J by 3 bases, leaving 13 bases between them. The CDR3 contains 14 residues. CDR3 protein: CASSPRWGDYGYTF. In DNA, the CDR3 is TGTGCCAGCAGTCCTCGATGGGGGGACTATGGCTACACCTTC.

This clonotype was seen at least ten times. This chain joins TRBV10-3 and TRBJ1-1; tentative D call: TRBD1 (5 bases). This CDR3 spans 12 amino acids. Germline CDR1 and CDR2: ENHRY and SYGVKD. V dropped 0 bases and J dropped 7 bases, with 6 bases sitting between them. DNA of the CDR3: TGTGCCATCAGTGAGTCGACAGATGAAGCTTTCTTT. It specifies CAISESTDEAFF.

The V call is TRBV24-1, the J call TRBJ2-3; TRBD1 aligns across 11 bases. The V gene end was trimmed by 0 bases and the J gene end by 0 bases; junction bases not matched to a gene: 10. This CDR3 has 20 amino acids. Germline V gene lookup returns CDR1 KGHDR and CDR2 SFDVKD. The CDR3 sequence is CATSDLNGTGGTPSTDTQYF. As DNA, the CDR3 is TGTGCCACCAGTGATTTGAACGGGACAGGGGGGACACCTAGCACAGATACGCAGTATTTT.